A selection of T cell receptor beta chains follows, all from one sample in a study of radiation and T cells in renal cell carcinoma. Clones were sequenced by immunoSEQ multiplex PCR, and TCRdb holds only the in-frame ones, with some missing. The sample records 150,000 to 200,000 clones, about 87% being singletons. Material: blood, obtained from a patient whose treatment included radiotherapy and nephrectomy. The receptors shown here come from a woman between 50 and 59 years old with renal cell carcinoma. Each CDR3 is given with its conserved first and last residue.

J: TRBJ1-2; V: TRBV27; CDR3: CASSRDGGPYGYTF
J: TRBJ2-7; V: TRBV5-1; CDR3: CASSRGQGIREQYF
J: TRBJ1-5; V: TRBV7-9; CDR3: CASSLDKYSNQPQHF
J: TRBJ2-7; V: TRBV6-5; CDR3: CASSYAALTTYEQYF
J: TRBJ1-2; V: TRBV6-1; CDR3: CASSDPYRGRGHTF
J: TRBJ1-6; V: TRBV7-9; CDR3: CASSPPTGENSPLHF
J: TRBJ2-5; V: TRBV2; CDR3: CASTLLFMTQYF
J: TRBJ2-3; V: TRBV5-4; CDR3: CASSLGTSGGGDTQYF
J: TRBJ2-3; V: TRBV7-9; CDR3: CASTPVGTQYF
J: TRBJ2-4; V: TRBV1; CDR3: CTSSPAGAAKNIQYF
J: TRBJ2-3; V: TRBV4-1; CDR3: CASSLRTGGADTQYF
J: TRBJ1-6; V: TRBV6-1; CDR3: CASSDWSARVSPLHF
J: TRBJ2-4; V: TRBV6-5; CDR3: CASSAPGPRIQYF
J: TRBJ2-7; V: TRBV15; CDR3: CATSRVDTGNYEQYF
J: TRBJ2-2; V: TRBV4-3; CDR3: CASSQEGSGSWNTGELFF
J: TRBJ1-4; V: TRBV5-1; CDR3: CASSSSPEINEKLFF
J: TRBJ1-5; V: TRBV7-3; CDR3: CASSSLPGGPQHF
J: TRBJ1-5; V: TRBV2; CDR3: CASRPSGPGNQPQHF
J: TRBJ2-3; V: TRBV18; CDR3: CASSSRKTQTTDTQYF
J: TRBJ2-5; V: TRBV5-1; CDR3: CASSLAGETQYF
J: TRBJ1-1; V: TRBV10-3; CDR3: CAISESGEDTEAFF
J: TRBJ2-1; V: TRBV7-9; CDR3: CASSLTSGGYNEQFF
J: TRBJ1-1; V: TRBV6-5; CDR3: CASRSEVNTEAFF
J: TRBJ1-6; V: TRBV10-3; CDR3: CAISESGPNNSPLHF
J: TRBJ1-6; V: TRBV10-1; CDR3: CASSGQQDSPLHF
J: TRBJ2-3; V: TRBV4-1; CDR3: CASSLGGDTDTQYF
J: TRBJ2-7; V: TRBV5-4; CDR3: CASSQGSSAYEQYF
J: TRBJ1-1; V: TRBV5-1; CDR3: CASSSLGEGTEAFF
J: TRBJ1-2; V: TRBV30; CDR3: CAWSVGQGDGYTF
J: TRBJ2-5; V: TRBV28; CDR3: CASSRGQGATQETQYF
J: TRBJ1-6; V: TRBV5-6; CDR3: CASSLRDSPLHF
J: TRBJ1-2; V: TRBV6-1; CDR3: CASSDNFGTYYGYTF
J: TRBJ2-5; V: TRBV11-2; CDR3: CASSPLVVPETQYF
J: TRBJ1-2; V: TRBV29-1; CDR3: CSVEDPNRAAYGYTF
J: TRBJ1-2; V: TRBV7-2; CDR3: CASSLVVPGGYTF
J: TRBJ1-5; V: TRBV19; CDR3: CASRDRDDQPQHF
J: TRBJ1-1; V: TRBV12-5; CDR3: CASTGNTEAFF
J: TRBJ1-3; V: TRBV6-1; CDR3: CASSPGPVNTIYF
J: TRBJ1-2; V: TRBV7-6; CDR3: CASSKGLQRDYGYTF
J: TRBJ2-2; V: TRBV6-1; CDR3: CASSELAGGPGELFF